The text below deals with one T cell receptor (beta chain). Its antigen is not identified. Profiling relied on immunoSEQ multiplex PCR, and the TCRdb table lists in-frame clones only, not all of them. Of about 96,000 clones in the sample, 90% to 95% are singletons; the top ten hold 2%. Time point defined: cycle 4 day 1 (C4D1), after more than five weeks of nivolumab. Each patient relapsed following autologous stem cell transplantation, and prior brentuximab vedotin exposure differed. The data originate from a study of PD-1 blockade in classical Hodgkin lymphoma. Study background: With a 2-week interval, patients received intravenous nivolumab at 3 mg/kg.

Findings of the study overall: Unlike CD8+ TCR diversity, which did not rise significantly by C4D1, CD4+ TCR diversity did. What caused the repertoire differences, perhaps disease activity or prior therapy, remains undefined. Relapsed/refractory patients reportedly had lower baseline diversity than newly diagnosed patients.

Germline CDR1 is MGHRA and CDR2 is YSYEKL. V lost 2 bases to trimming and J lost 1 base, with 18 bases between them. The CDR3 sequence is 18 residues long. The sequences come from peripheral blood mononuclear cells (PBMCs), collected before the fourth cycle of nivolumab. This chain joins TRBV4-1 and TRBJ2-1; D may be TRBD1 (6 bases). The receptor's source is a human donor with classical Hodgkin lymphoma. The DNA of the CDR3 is TGCGCCAGCAGCCAAATCTCTGGACAGACGGCGTCCTACAATGAGCAGTTCTTC. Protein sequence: CASSQISGQTASYNEQFF.